One sample yielded the 16 T cell receptor beta chains listed below, sequenced in a study of tumor and adjacent non-tumor tissue in lung cancer. This sample's RNA came from whole unsorted tissue. This non-tumor lung sample came from over 3 cm beyond the tumor edge. A modified ARM-PCR protocol with three rounds of nested PCR amplified TCRbeta. MiXCR was run by TCRdb on the multiplex PCR reads, yielding one entry per CDR3 protein. This table holds 81,000 or so distinct CDR3 sequences, 65% to 85% found once. The sample comprised distant non-tumor lung tissue. Every receptor here comes from a man in his fifties or sixties with non-small cell lung cancer.

The CDR3 region is CASSYSSNGRAEETQYF. The CDR3 coding sequence is TGTGCCAGCAGTTACTCGAGTAACGGGAGGGCCGAAGAGACCCAGTACTTC. V and J are TRBV6-6 and TRBJ2-5; 8 nucleotides match TRBD2. This CDR3 has 17 amino acids. V shed 0 bases, J shed 3 bases, and the junction held 9 bases outside the gene matches. Germline CDR1 is MNHNY and CDR2 is SVGAGI (reference sequence).

Remarks on this clonotype: At one end, the junction sequence differs from germline, possibly due to a read error. The V call is TRBV20-1, the J call TRBJ2-5; no reliable D call. CDR1 and CDR2 from the germline V gene are DFQATT and SNEGSKA (reference sequence). This CDR3 contains 14 residues. The CDR3 DNA is TGCATTGCTCGACCTCCCGGAGTAGGGGAGACCCAGTACTTC. It is translated as CIARPPGVGETQYF.

The chain couples TRBV6-1 to TRBJ1-4; a weak D match, TRBD1 (6 bases). Germline CDR1 and CDR2: MNHNS and SASEGT. The CDR3 length is 15 residues. V dropped 7 bases and J dropped 7 bases, with 19 bases sitting between them. This CDR3 is CASKGTPGSGEKLFF. In DNA, the CDR3 is TGTGCCAGCAAGGGGACACCCGGATCGGGTGAAAAACTGTTTTTT.

V and J are TRBV21-1 and TRBJ2-3; the table calls TRBD1, which could not be checked here. TRBV21-1 is deemed a pseudogene. CDR3 length: 15 amino acids. The CDR3 spells CDSSRGPEIADTQYF. The CDR3, as DNA: TGTGACAGCAGTAGGGGACCGGAGATCGCAGATACGCAGTATTTT.

As to this clonotype: Mismatch with germline at one junction end may stem from a read error. This chain connects TRBV11-2 to TRBJ2-5, with TRBD1 as a possible D gene (6 bases). This CDR3 has 16 amino acids. The germline V gene encodes CDR1 SGHAT and CDR2 FQNNGV. CDR3 sequence: CASSSTTWGPTETQYF. For the CDR3, the DNA is TGTGCCAGTAGCTCCACAACGTGGGGGCCAACGGAGACCCAGTACTTC.

This clonotype was seen a few times. The chain carries TRBV11-2 and TRBJ1-5; D possibly corresponds to TRBD1 (5 bases). Germline V gene data show CDR1 as SGHAT and CDR2 as FQNNGV. The V and J ends lost 4 bases and 4 bases respectively, with 11 bases between them. The CDR3 has 14 residues. CDR3 in amino acids: CASSSLQGNQPQHF. The CDR3 nucleotides read TGTGCCAGCAGCTCGCTTCAGGGAAATCAGCCCCAGCATTTT. The entire variable domain, with the rest obtained from reference TRBV11-2 and TRBJ1-5, is as follows: EAGVAQSPRYKIIEKRQSVAFWCNPISGHATLYWYQQILGQGPKLLIQFQNNGVVDDSQLPKDRFSAERLKGVDSTLKIQPAKLEDSAVYLCASSSLQGNQPQHFGDGTRLSIL.

Points on this clonotype: At one end the junction does not follow the germline gene, possibly because of a read error. The chain has TRBV6-5 and TRBJ2-3; 8 positions agree with TRBD1. The germline V gene has CDR1 MNHEY and CDR2 SVGAGI. This CDR3 has 16 amino acids. Written as DNA, the CDR3 is TGTACCAGCAGTTCTGGACAGGGAAGAGGGAGGTACACGCAGTATTTT. It specifies CTSSSGQGRGRYTQYF.

As to this clonotype: The junction departs from germline at one end; a sequencing error may be responsible. The V call is TRBV11-2, the J call TRBJ2-5, with 9 nucleotides matching TRBD2. Germline V CDR1 and CDR2: SGHAT, FQNNGV. The CDR3 totals 17 residues. As DNA, the CDR3 is TGTGCCAGCAGGTTAGAGTCCAGCGGGGGGTCCCAAGAGACCCAATACTTC. It is translated as CASRLESSGGSQETQYF.

Remarks on this clonotype: The conserved closing phenylalanine or tryptophan is absent in this CDR3, likely reflecting a read error. This chain uses TRBV12-3 or TRBV12-4 with TRBJ2-2, with D tentatively TRBD2 (5 bases). The CDR3 sequence is 13 residues long. This CDR3 is CASSKTSFGKLFY. The CDR3 bases are TGTGCCAGCAGCAAAACTAGTTTCGGGAAGCTGTTTTAT.

V is TRBV20-1 and J is TRBJ2-7; D is possibly TRBD1 or TRBD2 (5 bases each). Germline-derived CDR1 and CDR2 are DFQATT and SNEGSKA (reference sequence). V lost 7 bases and J lost 2, with 18 bases in between. There are 14 residues in the CDR3. CDR3 DNA sequence: TGCAGTGACATTTCAGTGGGGGTTCCCTACGAGCAGTACTTC. Translating it yields CSDISVGVPYEQYF.

V usage is TRBV6-6 and J usage is TRBJ2-2; D assignment may be TRBD1 or TRBD2 (5 bases each). V lost 1 base and J 4 bases, leaving 13 bases between the germline ends. CDR1 is MNHNY, CDR2 SVGAGI, per germline (reference sequence). CDR3 size: 16 residues. This CDR3 is CASSYYRDPITGELFF. DNA of the CDR3: TGTGCCAGCAGTTACTACCGGGACCCTATCACCGGGGAGCTGTTTTTT.

This clonotype showed up just once. At one end, the junction sequence differs from germline, possibly due to a read error. The chain is built from TRBV20-1 and TRBJ2-5; D is perhaps TRBD2 (5 bases). The germline gives CDR1 DFQATT, CDR2 SNEGSKA (reference sequence). The CDR3 is 10 amino acids. This CDR3 reads CRASSEIQYF. The DNA for the CDR3 is TGCAGGGCTAGCTCGGAGATCCAGTACTTC.

Regarding this clonotype: Mismatch with germline at one junction end may stem from a read error. The chain joins TRBV6-2 or TRBV6-3 to TRBJ2-1; D remains unclear. Germline CDR1 and CDR2: MNHEY and SVGEGT. The CDR3 runs 12 residues. In DNA form, the CDR3 reads TGTGCCAGCAGTTACTCGAATGATGAACAGTTCTTC. Translated: CASSYSNDEQFF.

Of note for this clonotype: A much larger clone is a single base away; this may be a read error. The chain joins TRBV5-6 to TRBJ2-5; weak D call: TRBD2 (5 bases). This CDR3 is 14 amino acids long. V lost 1 base and J lost 2, with 9 bases in between. Per germline, CDR1 SGHDT and CDR2 YYEEEE. DNA for the CDR3: TGTGCCAGCAGCTTGATACGGGGACAAGAGACCCAGTACTTC. Translation gives CASSLIRGQETQYF.

This clonotype was seen a handful of times. This could be a read error, since a much larger clone is one nucleotide away. The genes are TRBV12-3 or TRBV12-4 and TRBJ2-2; 7 nucleotides agree with TRBD1. CDR3 length: 18 amino acids. The CDR3 DNA sequence: TGTGCCAGCATCTTCTCCCGAACCGGGACAGTGGGTACCGGGGAGATGTTTTTT. Its protein product is CASIFSRTGTVGTGEMFF.

This clonotype was detected only once. The rearrangement uses TRBV4-1 and TRBJ2-2; D unresolved. The CDR3 runs to 13 residues. With 4 bases removed from V and 8 bases from J, the gap between germline ends came to 11 bases. CDR1 is MGHRA, CDR2 YSYEKL, per germline. The CDR3 loop reads CASSRIQTGELFF. CDR3 bases: TGCGCCAGCAGCCGGATACAAACAGGGGAGCTGTTTTTT.